Given below is one TCR beta chain in context. Its antigen is still unknown. The data stem from a study of cytomegalovirus exposure and HLA in healthy donors. Study in general: An earlier analysis identified 120 million or so unique TCR beta sequences in about 170 million T cells. Inside one of the first data releases sat 85 million or so unique TCRs taken from HLA-typed donors.

V shed 2 bases, J shed 2 bases, and the junction held 5 bases outside the gene matches. This CDR3 has 15 residues. Germline V gives CDR1 MGHRA, CDR2 YSYEKL. Study-wide results and limits: Some public TCRs appeared in many individuals, while most sequences were rare. Of the V segments, some could not be distinguished, including TRBV6-2 and TRBV6-3, and were excluded.

Amplification used 60 Vbeta primers and 13 Jbeta primers. The data were produced by immunoSEQ multiplex PCR, yet TCRdb's version contains in-frame clones alone and is incomplete. This sample's table reports 45,000 to 60,000 clones. The V gene is TRBV4-1, the J gene TRBJ1-1; 7 bases are a match to TRBD1. This clonotype was obtained from a woman in her forties in good health and CMV-seronegative. Sequenced: PBMCs. The CDR3 DNA follows: TGCGCCAGCAGCCAACTAGGACAGGAAAACACTGAAGCTTTCTTT. It translates to CASSQLGQENTEAFF.